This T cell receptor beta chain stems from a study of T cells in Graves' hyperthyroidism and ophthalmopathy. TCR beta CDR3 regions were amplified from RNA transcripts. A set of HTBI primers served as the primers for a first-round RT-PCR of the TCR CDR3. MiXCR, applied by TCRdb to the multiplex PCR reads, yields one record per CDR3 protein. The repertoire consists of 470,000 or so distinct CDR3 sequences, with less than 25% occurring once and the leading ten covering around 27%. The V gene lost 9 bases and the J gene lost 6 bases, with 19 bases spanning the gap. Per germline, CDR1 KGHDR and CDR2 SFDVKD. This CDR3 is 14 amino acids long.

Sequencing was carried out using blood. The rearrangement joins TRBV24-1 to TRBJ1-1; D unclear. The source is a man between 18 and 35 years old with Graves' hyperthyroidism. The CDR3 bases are TGTGCCACCGGAGGCAGTGGGCCGGGCGCTGAAGCTTTCTTT. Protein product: CATGGSGPGAEAFF.